The sequence of this T cell receptor (beta chain) was determined in a study of blood T cell repertoires in COVID-19. Study-wide context: Acute and convalescent COVID-19 specimens originated in the United States, Italy and Spain. PBMCs, B-cell-depleted T cells, or T cells provided the cDNA or gDNA that made up the material.

In the study's own analysis: Reference gene primers were amplified, and this amplification served to estimate nucleated cell counts. Some clones are missing from TCRdb's copy, which holds only in-frame ones; the method was immunoSEQ multiplex PCR. That table gives V, J and clone size, and the DNA gave D and trimming. The table has about 33,000 clones, almost 90% seen once. The CDR3 sequence is 14 residues long. The V end was cut by 0 bases, the J end by 4 bases, with 9 bases between. Germline V gives CDR1 SGHTS, CDR2 YDEGEE. The sequenced sample was peripheral blood. V usage is TRBV5-8 and J usage is TRBJ2-3, with D perhaps matching TRBD1 (5 bases). The TCR comes from a human donor in a cohort sampled during active COVID-19. For the CDR3, the DNA is TGTGCCAGCAGCTTGGCCCGACAGTCAGATACGCAGTATTTT. This codes for CASSLARQSDTQYF.